This T cell receptor beta chain was identified during a study of response to subunit inactivated influenza vaccine. Overall study findings and caveats: Every seasonal influenza vaccination brings in few new T cells, the authors suggested.

Trimming left V 3 bases short and J 0 bases short, with 14 bases between. This CDR3 is 15 amino acids long. Germline V gene sequence: CDR1 GTSNPN, CDR2 SVGIG (reference sequence). Only a few counts were recorded for this clonotype. Its target is unknown. TCRdb used MiXCR to reprocess the RT-PCR reads, holding one entry per CDR3 protein. The repertoire consists of around 540,000 distinct CDR3 sequences, with 10% to 15% occurring once and the leading ten covering about 9.4%. This clonotype was sampled from a man over 45 who received an inactivated influenza vaccine. The chain has TRBV30 and TRBJ1-1; D gene ambiguous. The sample in question was PBMCs from blood, obtained on the day of vaccination. As DNA, the CDR3 is TGTGCCTGGAGGGGTTTTGACGGCTTGAACACTGAAGCTTTCTTT. Encoded protein: CAWRGFDGLNTEAFF.